The T cell receptor beta chain under discussion was sequenced for a study of blood T cells in healthy people across ages. Overall study findings and caveats: The unsorted PBMCs prevented any conclusive comparison of naive versus antigen-experienced cells. Both higher diversity and more naive CD4+ cells marked long-lived donors when set against aged donors. With age, beta diversity per million T cells declined roughly linearly, significantly by about 37.

Isolated per sample were at least 7 million PBMCs. Primers used in a second PCR of about 7 to 12 cycles were a sample-barcoded 5' primer and a J-beta primer mix. A single record per CDR3 protein comes from TCRdb applying MiXCR to the 5' RACE reads. The profile shows around 780,000 distinct CDR3 sequences, 56% of them singletons. Comment on this clonotype: Its matching antigen is unknown.

Germline CDR1 is MNHNS and CDR2 is SASEGT. CDR3 length equals 11 residues. Trimming pared 2 bases from V and 4 bases from J, leaving 0 bases between. The receptor comes from a man between 40 and 49 years old in good health. Sequencing was carried out using blood. The chain joins TRBV6-1 to TRBJ1-5; no reliable D call. The CDR3 here is CASSENQPQHF. The CDR3 DNA follows: TGTGCCAGCAGTGAAAATCAGCCCCAGCATTTT.